This paragraph reports one T cell receptor beta chain. The data derive from a study of regulatory T cells in long-lasting Graves disease. Researchers made TCR beta libraries by using iRepertoire HTBI primers and running Arm-PCR on CDR3 regions. TCRdb re-analysed the multiplex PCR reads in MiXCR, keeping a single row per CDR3 protein. Of more than 400,000 distinct CDR3 sequences listed, roughly 16% were seen once; the top ten hold more than 10%. Time point meaning: newly diagnosed GD, antithyroid drugs for less than 3 months. The TCR library was made from RNA that had been extracted from PBMCs in TRIzol. The ends were cut back, 4 bases at V and 4 bases at J, with 8 bases in the middle. The germline V gene has CDR1 LGHDT and CDR2 YNNKEL (reference sequence). The CDR3 spans 14 residues. In addition, the sample was reused for a study of T cells in Graves' hyperthyroidism and ophthalmopathy.

The TCR sequence derives from a man aged 40-49 years with Graves disease. The gene calls are TRBV3-1 and TRBJ2-6, with D possibly TRBD2 on 6 matching bases. The sequencing here drew on peripheral blood mononuclear cells (PBMCs), taken at new diagnosis, from a patient treated with antithyroid drugs. The CDR3 spells CASSREAGANVLTF. The CDR3 DNA reads TGTGCCAGCAGCCGGGAGGCCGGGGCCAACGTCCTGACTTTC.